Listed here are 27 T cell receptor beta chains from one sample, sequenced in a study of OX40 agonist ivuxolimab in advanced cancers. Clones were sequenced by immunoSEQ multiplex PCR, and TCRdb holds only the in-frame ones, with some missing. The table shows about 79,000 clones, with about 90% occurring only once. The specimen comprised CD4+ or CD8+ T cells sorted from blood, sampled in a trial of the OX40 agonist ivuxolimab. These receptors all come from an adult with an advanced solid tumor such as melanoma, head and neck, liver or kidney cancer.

The CDR3 DNA follows: TGCGCCAGCAGTGAGTCTGGCACCTACTATGGCTACACCTTC. Encoded protein: CASSESGTYYGYTF. The chain links TRBV10-1 to TRBJ1-2; no firm D call. V lost 0 bases and J lost 3, with 8 bases in between. Germline-derived CDR1 and CDR2 are WNHNN and SYGVQD (reference sequence). This CDR3 spans 14 amino acids.

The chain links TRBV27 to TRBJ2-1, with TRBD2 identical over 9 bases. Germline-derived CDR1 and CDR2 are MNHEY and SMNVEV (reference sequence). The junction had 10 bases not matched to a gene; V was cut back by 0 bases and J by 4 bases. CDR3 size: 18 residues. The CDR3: CASSLSGWSGGSYNEQFF. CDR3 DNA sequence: TGTGCCAGCAGTTTATCGGGTTGGAGCGGGGGGAGTTACAATGAGCAGTTCTTC.

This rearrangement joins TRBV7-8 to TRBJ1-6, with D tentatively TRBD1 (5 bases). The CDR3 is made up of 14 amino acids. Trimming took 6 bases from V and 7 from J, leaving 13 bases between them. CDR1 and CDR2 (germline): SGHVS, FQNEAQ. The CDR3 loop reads CASSAGRDNSPLHF. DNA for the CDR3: TGTGCCAGCAGTGCGGGACGGGACAATTCACCCCTCCACTTT.

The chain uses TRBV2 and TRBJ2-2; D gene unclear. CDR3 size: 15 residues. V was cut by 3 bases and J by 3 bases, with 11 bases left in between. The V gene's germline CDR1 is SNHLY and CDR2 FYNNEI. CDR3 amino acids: CASSEEFPDTGELFF. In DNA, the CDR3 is TGTGCCAGCAGTGAGGAATTCCCCGACACCGGGGAGCTGTTTTTT.

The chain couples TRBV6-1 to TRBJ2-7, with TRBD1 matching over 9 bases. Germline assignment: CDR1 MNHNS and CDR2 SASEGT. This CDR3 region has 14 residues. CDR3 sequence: CASSEGQGSYEQYV. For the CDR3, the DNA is TGTGCCAGCAGCGAAGGACAGGGGTCCTACGAGCAGTACGTC.

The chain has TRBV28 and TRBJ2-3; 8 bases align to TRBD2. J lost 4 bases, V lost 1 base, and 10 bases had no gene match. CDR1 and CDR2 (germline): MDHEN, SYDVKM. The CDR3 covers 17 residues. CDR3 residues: CASSLSGGPKFSDTQYF. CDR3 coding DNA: TGTGCCAGCAGTTTATCGGGGGGGCCTAAATTTTCAGATACGCAGTATTTT.

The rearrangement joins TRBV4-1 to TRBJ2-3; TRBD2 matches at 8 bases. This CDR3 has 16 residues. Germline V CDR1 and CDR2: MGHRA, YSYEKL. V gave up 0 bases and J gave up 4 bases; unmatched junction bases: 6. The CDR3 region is CASSQDRGGQSDTQYF. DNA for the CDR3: TGCGCCAGCAGCCAAGATCGGGGGGGCCAGTCAGATACGCAGTATTTT.

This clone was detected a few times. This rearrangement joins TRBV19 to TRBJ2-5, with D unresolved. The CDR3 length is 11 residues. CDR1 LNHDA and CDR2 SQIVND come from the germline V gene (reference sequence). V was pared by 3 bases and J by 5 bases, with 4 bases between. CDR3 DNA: TGTGCCAGTAGTATTGCGGAGACCCAGTACTTC. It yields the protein CASSIAETQYF.

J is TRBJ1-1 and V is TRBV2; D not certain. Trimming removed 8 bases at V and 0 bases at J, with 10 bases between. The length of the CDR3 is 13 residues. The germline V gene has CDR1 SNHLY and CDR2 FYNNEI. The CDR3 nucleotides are TGTGCCAGCGGAGGAGCGATGAACACTGAAGCTTTCTTT. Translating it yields CASGGAMNTEAFF.

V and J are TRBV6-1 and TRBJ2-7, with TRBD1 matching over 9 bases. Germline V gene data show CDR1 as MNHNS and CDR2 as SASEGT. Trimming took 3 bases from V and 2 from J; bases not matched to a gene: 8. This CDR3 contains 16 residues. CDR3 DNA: TGTGCCAGCAGTGACCCGGGACAGGGATTTACCTACGAGCAGTACGTC. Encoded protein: CASSDPGQGFTYEQYV.

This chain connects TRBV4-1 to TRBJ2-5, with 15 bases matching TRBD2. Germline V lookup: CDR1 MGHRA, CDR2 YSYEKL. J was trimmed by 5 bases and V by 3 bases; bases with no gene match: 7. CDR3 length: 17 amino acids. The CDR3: CASSHTGLAGGWETQYF. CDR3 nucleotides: TGCGCCAGCAGCCACACGGGACTAGCGGGGGGTTGGGAGACCCAGTACTTC.

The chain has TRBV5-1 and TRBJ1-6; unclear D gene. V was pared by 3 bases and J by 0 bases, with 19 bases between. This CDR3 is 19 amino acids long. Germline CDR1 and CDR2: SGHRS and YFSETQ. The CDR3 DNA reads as TGCGCCAGCAGCTGGGGAGCTGACGGGCAGAGCTCCTATAATTCACCCCTCCACTTT. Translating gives CASSWGADGQSSYNSPLHF.

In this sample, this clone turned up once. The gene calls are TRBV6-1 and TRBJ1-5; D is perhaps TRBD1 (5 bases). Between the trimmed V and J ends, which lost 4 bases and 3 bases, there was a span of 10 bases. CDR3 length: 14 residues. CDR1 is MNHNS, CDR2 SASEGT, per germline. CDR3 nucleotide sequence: TGTGCCAGCAGTGTTGACAGTATCAATCAGCCCCAGCATTTT. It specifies CASSVDSINQPQHF.

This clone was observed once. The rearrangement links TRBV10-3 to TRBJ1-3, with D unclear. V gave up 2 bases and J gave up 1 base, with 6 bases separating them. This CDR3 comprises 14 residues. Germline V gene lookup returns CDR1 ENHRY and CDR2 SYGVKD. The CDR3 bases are TGTGCCATCAGTGAGATTTATTCTGGAAACACCATATATTTT. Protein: CAISEIYSGNTIYF.

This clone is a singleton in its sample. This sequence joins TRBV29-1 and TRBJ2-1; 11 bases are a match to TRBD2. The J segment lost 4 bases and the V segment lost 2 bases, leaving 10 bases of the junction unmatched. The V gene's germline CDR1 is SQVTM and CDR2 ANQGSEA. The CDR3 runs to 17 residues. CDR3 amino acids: CSVELAGGPFLYNEQFF. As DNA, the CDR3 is TGCAGCGTTGAACTAGCGGGGGGCCCTTTCCTTTACAATGAGCAGTTCTTC.

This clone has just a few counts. CDR3: CASTSGTGRGYTF. In nucleotides, the CDR3 is TGTGCCAGTACCTCGGGGACAGGGCGTGGCTACACCTTC. The rearrangement uses TRBV19 and TRBJ1-2, with 9 bases matching TRBD1. Germline assignment: CDR1 LNHDA and CDR2 SQIVND (reference sequence). The length of the CDR3 is 13 residues. The V gene end was trimmed by 7 bases and the J gene end by 7 bases; junction bases not matched to a gene: 7.

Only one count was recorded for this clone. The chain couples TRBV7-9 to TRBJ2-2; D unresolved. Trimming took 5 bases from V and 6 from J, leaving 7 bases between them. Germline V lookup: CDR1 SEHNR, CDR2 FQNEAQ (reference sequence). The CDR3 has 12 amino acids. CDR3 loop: CASSRLPGELFF. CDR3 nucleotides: TGTGCCAGCAGCCGACTCCCCGGGGAGCTGTTTTTT.

Here the CDR3 DNA reads TGTGCCAGCAAACTAGCGGGGTTAACCTACGAGCAGTACTTC. Translated: CASKLAGLTYEQYF. The rearrangement joins TRBV6-5 to TRBJ2-7, with TRBD2 matching over 10 bases. The CDR3 is 14 residues long. Trimming cost V 7 bases and J 2 bases; bases outside gene matches: 5. The V gene's germline CDR1 is MNHEY and CDR2 SVGAGI.

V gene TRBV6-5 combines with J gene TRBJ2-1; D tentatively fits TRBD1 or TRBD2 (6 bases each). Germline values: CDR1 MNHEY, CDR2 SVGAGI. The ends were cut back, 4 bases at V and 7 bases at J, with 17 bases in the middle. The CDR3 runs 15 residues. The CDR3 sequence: CASSSGTGALNEQFF. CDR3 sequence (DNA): TGTGCCAGCAGTTCAGGGACGGGGGCGCTTAATGAGCAGTTCTTC.

CDR3 coding DNA: TGTGCCAGCAGTTCCGCCCATTCGAACACCGGGGAGCTGTTTTTT. This sequence encodes CASSSAHSNTGELFF. The chain employs TRBV9 and TRBJ2-2; D not resolved. V was shortened by 5 bases and J by 0 bases, with 11 bases between the two germline ends. Germline assignment: CDR1 SGDLS and CDR2 YYNGEE. The CDR3 extends over 15 amino acids.

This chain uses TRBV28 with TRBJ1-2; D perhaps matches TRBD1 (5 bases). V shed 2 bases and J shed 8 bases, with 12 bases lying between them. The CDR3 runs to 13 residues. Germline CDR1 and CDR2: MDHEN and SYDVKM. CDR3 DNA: TGTGCCAGCAGTTTACTAGGGGTCGGAGGCTACACCTTC. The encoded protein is CASSLLGVGGYTF.

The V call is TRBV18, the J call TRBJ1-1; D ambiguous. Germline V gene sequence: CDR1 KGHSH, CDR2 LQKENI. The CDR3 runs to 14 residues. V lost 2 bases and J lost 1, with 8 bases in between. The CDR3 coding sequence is TGTGCCAGCTCACCAAGACGGGAGAACACTGAAGCTTTCTTT. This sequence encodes CASSPRRENTEAFF.

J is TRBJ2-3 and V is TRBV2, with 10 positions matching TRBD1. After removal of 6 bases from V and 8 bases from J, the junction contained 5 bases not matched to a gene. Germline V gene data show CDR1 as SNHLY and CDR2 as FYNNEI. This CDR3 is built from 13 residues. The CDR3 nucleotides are TGTGCCAGCAGGGGGACAGGGGCCGCTACGCAGTATTTT. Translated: CASRGTGAATQYF.

The CDR3 sequence is CASSLGAGPNTGELFF. CDR3 bases: TGTGCCAGCAGCTTGGGGGCCGGGCCGAACACCGGGGAGCTGTTTTTT. The chain employs TRBV5-8 and TRBJ2-2; D is ambiguous. This CDR3 contains 16 residues. Trimming removed 0 bases from V and 0 bases from J, with 9 bases in between. The V gene's germline CDR1 is SGHTS and CDR2 YDEGEE.

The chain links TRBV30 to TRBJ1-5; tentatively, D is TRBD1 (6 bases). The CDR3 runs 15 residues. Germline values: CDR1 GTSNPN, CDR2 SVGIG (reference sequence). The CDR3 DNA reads TGTGCTTCGGGCAGGGAGGGGGGAAGCAATCAGCCCCAGCATTTT. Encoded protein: CASGREGGSNQPQHF. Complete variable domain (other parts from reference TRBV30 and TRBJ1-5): SQTIHQWPATLVQPVGSPLSLECTVEGTSNPNLYWYRQAAGRGLQLLFYSVGIGQISSEVPQNLSASRPQDRQFILSSKKLLLSDSGFYLCASGREGGSNQPQHFGDGTRLSIL.

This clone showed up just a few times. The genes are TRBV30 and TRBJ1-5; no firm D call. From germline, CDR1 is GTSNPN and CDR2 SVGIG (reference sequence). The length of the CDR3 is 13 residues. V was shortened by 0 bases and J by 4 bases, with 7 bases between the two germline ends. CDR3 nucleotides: TGTGCCTGGAGTGTAAGTCCTAATCAGCCCCAGCATTTT. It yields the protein CAWSVSPNQPQHF. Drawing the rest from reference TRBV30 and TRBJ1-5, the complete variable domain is SQTIHQWPATLVQPVGSPLSLECTVEGTSNPNLYWYRQAAGRGLQLLFYSVGIGQISSEVPQNLSASRPQDRQFILSSKKLLLSDSGFYLCAWSVSPNQPQHFGDGTRLSIL.

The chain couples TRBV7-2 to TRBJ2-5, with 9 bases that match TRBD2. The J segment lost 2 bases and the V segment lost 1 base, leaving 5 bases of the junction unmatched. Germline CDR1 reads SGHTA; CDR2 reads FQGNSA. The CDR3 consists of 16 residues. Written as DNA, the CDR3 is TGTGCCAGCAGCTTAGTTTTCCTAGCGGGGCAAGAGACCCAGTACTTC. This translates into CASSLVFLAGQETQYF.